Included here is one T cell receptor (beta chain) sequence, with context. This sample stems from a study of blood T cell repertoires in COVID-19. Whole-study context: Researchers got acute and convalescent COVID-19 samples from the United States, Italy and Spain. PBMCs, B-cell-depleted T cells, or T cells were the source of the cDNA or gDNA that made up the material.

Trimming removed 6 bases at V and 1 base at J, with 9 bases between. CDR1 is SGHTA, CDR2 FQGNSA, per germline. CDR3 size: 13 residues. In the original workflow: Reference gene primer amplification gave nucleated cell count estimates. Data came from immunoSEQ multiplex PCR; TCRdb stores just in-frame clones and leaves some out. The V and J calls and clone size are taken from that table; D and trimming were inferred from the DNA. The sample gives around 300,000 clones, 75% to 90% of which show up once; 0.85% to 0.95% is in the top ten. The TCR was taken from a woman between 40 and 55 years old who had recovered from COVID-19. Sample: peripheral blood. The chain joins TRBV7-2 to TRBJ2-5; weak D call: TRBD1 (5 bases). CDR3 DNA sequence: TGTGCCAGCAGTGGGGCGGCCCAAGAGACCCAGTACTTC. Protein product: CASSGAAQETQYF.